This T cell receptor (beta chain) was identified during a study of metastatic and nonmetastatic thyroid tumors. At the level of the study: Repertoires from malignant and benign thyroid patients were compared across blood and tumor or nodule tissue. Study-level findings and limits: The study reportedly found significantly higher TCR beta diversity in malignant thyroid tumors than benign nodules, in blood and tumor.

Under the authors' procedure: The study built a papillary thyroid cancer distant-metastasis classifier from CDR3 differences across clinicopathological groups. TCRdb re-analyzed the PCR reads through MiXCR. TCRdb, not the original authors, processed these V and J calls. The data show about 82,000 clones, 12% seen once. This clone was recorded many times. What it recognizes is unknown. None of the patients had undergone any treatment ahead of thyroid surgery. V lost 4 bases, J lost 5 bases, and 18 bases lay in between. There are 15 residues in the CDR3. Germline CDR1 is SGHTA and CDR2 is FQGNSA. Sequenced sample: tumor tissue. V usage is TRBV7-2 and J usage is TRBJ2-7; D may be TRBD2 (7 bases). This TCR was recovered from a female donor with papillary thyroid cancer or a benign thyroid nodule (not recorded which). Some clones in this sample may be carry-over from other donors' samples. Here the CDR3 DNA reads TGTGCCAGCAGCTGGGGGCGGGAGTGGTATCACGAGCAGTACTTC. It codes for CASSWGREWYHEQYF. The full variable domain, with the rest looked up from reference TRBV7-2 and TRBJ2-7, is GAGVSQSPSNKVTEKGKDVELRCDPISGHTALYWYRQSLGQGLEFLIYFQGNSAPDKSGLPSDRFSAERTGGSVSTLTIQRTQQEDSAVYLCASSWGREWYHEQYFGPGTRLTVT.